This T cell receptor (beta chain) comes out of a study of blood T cell repertoires in COVID-19. Study-wide context: PBMCs, B-cell-depleted T cells, or T cells were the source of the cDNA or gDNA that made up the material.

CDR1 is LGHNA and CDR2 is YSLEER in the germline V gene. Trimming removed 2 bases from V and 9 bases from J; junction bases left unmatched: 9. CDR3 length equals 17 residues. Source study methods: Estimates of nucleated cell counts were drawn from the amplification of reference gene primers. This table comes from immunoSEQ multiplex PCR, and its TCRdb copy is limited to in-frame clones, with some not included. V and J calls and clone size are those listed in that table; D and trimming were worked out from the DNA. This sample has about 250,000 clones; 70% to 90% occur once, and the top ten carry under 4%.

This sequence originates from a man between 18 and 29 years old with active or convalescent COVID-19. The sample comprised peripheral blood. The chain joins TRBV4-3 to TRBJ2-1; 14 bases agree with TRBD2. The CDR3 sequence is CASSQKPGLAGVGEQFF. In DNA, the CDR3 is TGCGCCAGCAGCCAAAAACCGGGACTAGCGGGAGTTGGTGAGCAGTTCTTC.